This passage covers 15 T cell receptor beta chains from one sample sequenced in a study of blood T cell repertoires in COVID-19. This table comes from immunoSEQ multiplex PCR, and its TCRdb copy is limited to in-frame clones, with some not included. The sample contains under 250,000 clones, roughly nine tenths of which appear only once. The sequencing sample was made of peripheral blood. The source is a man between 60 and 75 years old with acute or convalescent COVID-19.

The chain combines TRBV9 with TRBJ2-2; TRBD2 matches at 8 bases. From germline, CDR1 is SGDLS and CDR2 YYNGEE. The CDR3 extends over 17 amino acids. The trim removed 0 bases at V and 1 base at J, leaving 5 bases unmatched. The CDR3 nucleotides are TGTGCCAGCAGCGTAGAAGTACTAGCGGTGAACACCGGGGAGCTGTTTTTT. It translates to CASSVEVLAVNTGELFF.

The V gene is TRBV19, the J gene TRBJ2-1; 7 bases fit TRBD1. V lost 5 bases and J lost 3; bases outside the gene matches: 4. The CDR3 length is 14 residues. The germline V gene encodes CDR1 LNHDA and CDR2 SQIVND (reference sequence). CDR3 sequence reads: CASSRDSVYNEQFF. CDR3 nucleotide sequence: TGTGCCAGTAGTCGGGACAGCGTCTACAATGAGCAGTTCTTC.

The chain is built from TRBV5-1 and TRBJ2-2; the D gene is possibly TRBD2 (7 bases). This CDR3 region has 15 residues. Germline assignment: CDR1 SGHRS and CDR2 YFSETQ. The V gene lost 4 bases and the J gene lost 6 bases, with 16 bases spanning the gap. CDR3 protein: CASSDPGGKSGELFF. The CDR3 DNA is TGCGCCAGCAGCGATCCGGGGGGCAAGTCCGGGGAGCTGTTTTTT.

The chain employs TRBV5-6 and TRBJ1-5; TRBD1 might be the D (6 bases). The germline gives CDR1 SGHDT, CDR2 YYEEEE. Trimming took 0 bases from V and 0 from J, leaving 16 bases between them. This CDR3 is 18 amino acids long. DNA for the CDR3: TGTGCCAGCAGCTTGGCCGGGCAGGGGTGGAATAGCAATCAGCCCCAGCATTTT. Its translation: CASSLAGQGWNSNQPQHF.

The chain recombines TRBV18 with TRBJ2-2; 7 bases are a match to TRBD1. There are 16 residues in the CDR3. In germline, CDR1 is KGHSH, CDR2 LQKENI. V gave up 5 bases and J gave up 4 bases; unmatched junction bases: 10. CDR3 amino acids: CASSSTGDIRTGELFF. For the CDR3, the DNA is TGTGCCAGCTCATCTACAGGGGATATACGCACCGGGGAGCTGTTTTTT. Filled out from reference TRBV18 and TRBJ2-2, the complete variable domain reads NAGVMQNPRHLVRRRGQEARLRCSPMKGHSHVYWYRQLPEEGLKFMVYLQKENIIDESGMPKERFSAEFPKEGPSILRIQQVVRGDSAAYFCASSSTGDIRTGELFFGEGSRLTVL.

The genes are TRBV29-1 and TRBJ1-1; D gene unclear. Germline values: CDR1 SQVTM, CDR2 ANQGSEA. V was shortened by 0 bases and J by 5 bases, with 13 bases between the two germline ends. This CDR3 is 14 amino acids long. The CDR3 is CSVEDPRWVTEAFF. In DNA, the CDR3 is TGCAGCGTTGAAGATCCGAGGTGGGTTACTGAAGCTTTCTTT.

V is TRBV25-1 and J is TRBJ2-7; TRBD1 agrees at 11 bases. Trimming took 3 bases from V and 3 from J; bases not matched to a gene: 4. Per germline, CDR1 MGHDK and CDR2 SYGVNS. The CDR3 is 15 residues long. The CDR3 DNA reads TGTGCCAGCAGTGATCTGGGACAGGGGGGCTACGAGCAGTACTTC. It specifies CASSDLGQGGYEQYF.

V and J are TRBV28 and TRBJ1-6; 9 bases match TRBD1. This CDR3 is built from 17 residues. CDR1 and CDR2 (germline): MDHEN, SYDVKM. V was clipped by 6 bases and J by 9 bases; unmatched bases: 15. This CDR3 reads CASSLPAQGAFGSPLHF. The CDR3 nucleotides are TGTGCCAGCAGCCTCCCGGCACAGGGGGCTTTTGGTTCACCCCTCCACTTT.

DNA for the CDR3: TGCGCCAGCAGTCAGGCTCTGGGAGATGAAAAACTGTTTTTT. Amino acid sequence: CASSQALGDEKLFF. The chain links TRBV5-1 to TRBJ1-4; no reliable D call. The V gene lost 5 bases and the J gene lost 6 bases, with 14 bases spanning the gap. CDR3 size: 14 residues. The germline V gene has CDR1 SGHRS and CDR2 YFSETQ.

J is TRBJ1-1 and V is TRBV5-5, with D possibly matching TRBD1 (6 bases). The germline V gene has CDR1 SGHKS and CDR2 YYEKEE (reference sequence). The germline V and J ends were trimmed by 4 bases and 3 bases, with 10 bases remaining between them. CDR3 length equals 13 residues. In DNA form, the CDR3 reads TGTGCCAGCAGCAAACAGGGAGACACTGAAGCTTTCTTT. Translating it yields CASSKQGDTEAFF.

The rearrangement uses TRBV9 and TRBJ1-2, with D maybe TRBD1 (5 bases). Trimming pared 0 bases from V and 5 bases from J, leaving 14 bases between. The CDR3 extends over 15 amino acids. Germline V gives CDR1 SGDLS, CDR2 YYNGEE. CDR3 DNA sequence: TGTGCCAGCAGCGTAGGCCAGGGCCTAATTTATGGCTACACCTTC. It is translated as CASSVGQGLIYGYTF.

CDR3 protein: CASSLIPGQTYEQYF. The CDR3 DNA follows: TGCGCCAGCAGCTTGATACCGGGACAGACCTACGAGCAGTACTTC. The V and J genes are TRBV5-1 and TRBJ2-7, with 7 bases identical to TRBD1. CDR3 length: 15 amino acids. Germline lookup yields CDR1 SGHRS and CDR2 YFSETQ. V shed 1 base, J shed 2 bases, and the junction held 6 bases outside the gene matches.

The chain couples TRBV30 to TRBJ2-7; 7 positions match TRBD2. Per the germline V gene, CDR1 is GTSNPN and CDR2 is SVGIG (reference sequence). V gave up 8 bases and J gave up 7 bases; unmatched junction bases: 14. CDR3 length equals 13 residues. In nucleotides, the CDR3 is TGTGCCCACCGGCGAGAGCTCGGGGGGGAGCAGTACTTC. This translates into CAHRRELGGEQYF. Full variable domain (missing parts from reference TRBV30 and TRBJ2-7): SQTIHQWPATLVQPVGSPLSLECTVEGTSNPNLYWYRQAAGRGLQLLFYSVGIGQISSEVPQNLSASRPQDRQFILSSKKLLLSDSGFYLCAHRRELGGEQYFGPGTRLTVT.

The CDR3 protein is CASSIGIANTEAFF. The CDR3 nucleotides read TGTGCCAGTAGTATAGGAATAGCGAACACTGAAGCTTTCTTT. V and J are TRBV19 and TRBJ1-1; no reliable D call. The CDR3 consists of 14 residues. V was cut by 1 base and J by 1 base, with 7 bases left in between. Germline CDR1 LNHDA, CDR2 SQIVND (reference sequence).

The J gene is TRBJ1-2, the V gene TRBV28, with D possibly being TRBD1 (5 bases). With 7 bases removed from V and 2 bases from J, the gap between germline ends came to 17 bases. CDR1 MDHEN and CDR2 SYDVKM come from the germline V gene. The CDR3 contains 15 residues. This chain's CDR3 is CASTAPSGWNYGYTF. CDR3 DNA: TGTGCCAGCACGGCACCTTCAGGGTGGAACTATGGCTACACCTTC.